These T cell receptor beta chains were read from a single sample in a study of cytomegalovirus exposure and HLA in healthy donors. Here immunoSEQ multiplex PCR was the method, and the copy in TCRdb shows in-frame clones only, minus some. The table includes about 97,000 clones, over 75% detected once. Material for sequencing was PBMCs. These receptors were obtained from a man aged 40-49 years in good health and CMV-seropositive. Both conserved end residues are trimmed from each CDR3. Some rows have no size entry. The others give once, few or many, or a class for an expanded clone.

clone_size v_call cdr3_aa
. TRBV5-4 ASSPDSNYGYT
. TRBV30 VLREAAKVWGYT
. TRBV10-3 AISGGKTGGYT
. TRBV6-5 ASSRVRDEQY
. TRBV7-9 ASSLDFHEQY
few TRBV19 ASSIGEKAF
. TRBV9 ASSTRQGGFGNYGYT
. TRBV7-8 ASSLDRGYTEAF
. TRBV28 ASSFGVYGYT
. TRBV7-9 ASSENYEQY
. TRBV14 ASRPSGNSYEQY
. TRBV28 ASSLYPGLAGPVEQY
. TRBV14 ASSPSPAGGYT
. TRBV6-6 ASSMDRGTGELF
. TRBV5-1 ASSLDYRGVEQF
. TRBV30 AWSNGGGITDTQY
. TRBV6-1 ASSERPQGGGKLF
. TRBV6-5 ASSVGQGFTGELF
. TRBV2 ASNGPYEQY
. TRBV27 ASSKPGQGTIEAF
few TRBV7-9 ASSLFPPTEQFGYT
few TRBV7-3 ASSLTTTGVGANVLT
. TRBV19 ASSRLVFDNEQF
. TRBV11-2 ASSLGQPGDEQF